This record looks at one T cell receptor beta chain sequence and its context. The method was immunoSEQ multiplex PCR; TCRdb's version includes in-frame clones alone and lacks a portion of them. Here the sample spans tens of thousands of clones, roughly 84% being singletons. The sample originates from a study of blood T cell repertoires in COVID-19. The CDR3 runs to 11 residues. V was pared by 7 bases and J by 8 bases, with 11 bases between. CDR1 is MNHEY and CDR2 is SVGAGI in the germline V gene. This chain links TRBV6-5 with TRBJ1-1, with no clear D. The receptor's source is a man older than 75 with active or convalescent COVID-19. Sequencing was performed on peripheral blood. The DNA for the CDR3 is TGTGCCAGCACTCGCGGCGGCGAAGCTTTCTTT. Its protein product is CASTRGGEAFF.